The 15 T cell receptor beta chains reported below all come from one sample, sequenced in a study of CD8+ T cells in alopecia areata (dated 2018 in TCRdb). Per the publication, the time point label means: around 26 weeks on oral tofacitinib. What the treatment or condition label conveys for this sample: oral pan-JAK inhibitor, 5-10 mg twice daily. Libraries were prepared through the immunoSEQ multiplex PCR assay. To provide template for TCR sequencing, every sample had RNA extracted and reverse transcribed into cDNA. This immuneACCESS table, as held by TCRdb, lists in-frame sequences with V and J called but not all clones. Of the missing ones, under half trace to an unresolved V gene in checked studies; the others have no known cause. This sample lists 170,000 or so clones; 58% were detected once. The ten biggest clones cover about 12% of the sample. The sequences come from CD8+ T cells sorted from blood, collected at week 24, from a patient treated with tofacitinib. The receptors here all came from a human donor with alopecia areata.

The chain uses TRBV7-2 and TRBJ2-7, with 12 bases fitting TRBD2. Germline V gives CDR1 SGHTA, CDR2 FQGNSA. V gave up 5 bases and J gave up 4 bases; unmatched junction bases: 6. The CDR3 contains 15 residues. The CDR3 coding sequence is TGTGCCAGCAGCCTCCGACTAGCGGGGGTATACGAGCAGTACTTC. Protein: CASSLRLAGVYEQYF.

The V gene is TRBV29-1, the J gene TRBJ2-1; D is unclear. Trimming cost V 8 bases and J 3 bases, with 14 bases left between them. The CDR3 sequence is 13 residues long. CDR1 is SQVTM, CDR2 ANQGSEA, per germline. The CDR3 reads CSSRRQGYNEQFF. The CDR3 nucleotides are TGCAGCTCCCGCAGGCAAGGCTACAATGAGCAGTTCTTC.

V is TRBV12-5 and J is TRBJ2-1; 10 positions match TRBD2. This CDR3 region has 15 residues. V shed 4 bases, J shed 5 bases, and the junction held 5 bases outside the gene matches. Per germline, CDR1 LGHNT and CDR2 FRNRAP. CDR3 DNA: TGTGCTAGTGGTTCCCGGACTAGCGGAAACAATGAGCAGTTCTTC. The encoded protein is CASGSRTSGNNEQFF.

V is TRBV11-2 and J is TRBJ2-3, with TRBD2 matching 10 bases. V lost 4 bases and J lost 5; bases outside the gene matches: 12. Germline loops: CDR1 SGHAT, CDR2 FQNNGV. The CDR3 is made up of 17 amino acids. The DNA for the CDR3 is TGTGCCAGCAGCTCCAACGAGCGGGGGGGCTTGGTAGATACGCAGTATTTT. It specifies CASSSNERGGLVDTQYF.

The chain recombines TRBV5-1 with TRBJ1-2; D perhaps matches TRBD1 (5 bases). The CDR3 covers 14 residues. Germline CDR1 is SGHRS and CDR2 is YFSETQ. V shed 0 bases and J shed 6 bases, with 12 bases lying between them. Here the CDR3 DNA reads TGCGCCAGCAGCTTGGCCCAGGGCGACGATGGCTACACCTTC. It specifies CASSLAQGDDGYTF.

The chain combines TRBV29-1 with TRBJ2-1; tentatively, D is TRBD1 (6 bases). Per the germline V gene, CDR1 is SQVTM and CDR2 is ANQGSEA. The CDR3 runs to 14 residues. The V gene lost 6 bases and the J gene lost 0 bases, with 12 bases spanning the gap. The CDR3 nucleotides are TGCAGCGTAACGACAGGTTACTCCTACAATGAGCAGTTCTTC. It is translated as CSVTTGYSYNEQFF.

This chain joins TRBV11-2 and TRBJ2-1, with 10 bases identical to TRBD1. Germline CDR1 is SGHAT and CDR2 is FQNNGV. This CDR3 spans 17 amino acids. Trimming cost V 5 bases and J 3 bases; bases outside gene matches: 10. CDR3 sequence reads: CASSPRPGTGVYNEQFF. CDR3 coding DNA: TGTGCCAGCAGCCCTAGACCCGGGACAGGGGTCTACAATGAGCAGTTCTTC.

V and J are TRBV7-9 and TRBJ1-1, with D uncertain. Trimming pared 1 base from V and 1 base from J, leaving 10 bases between. The CDR3 covers 15 residues. From germline, CDR1 is SEHNR and CDR2 FQNEAQ (reference sequence). This chain's CDR3 is CASSLVKRTNTEAFF. The DNA for the CDR3 is TGTGCCAGCAGCTTAGTGAAGAGAACGAACACTGAAGCTTTCTTT.

The rearrangement links TRBV5-1 to TRBJ2-7, with D uncertain. This CDR3 spans 13 amino acids. Per the germline V gene, CDR1 is SGHRS and CDR2 is YFSETQ. V was trimmed by 2 bases and J by 7 bases, leaving 13 bases between them. DNA of the CDR3: TGCGCCAGCAGCTTCCTACCCGGTGGAGAGCAGTACTTC. Encoded protein: CASSFLPGGEQYF. Variable domain in full (rest from reference TRBV5-1 and TRBJ2-7): KAGVTQTPRYLIKTRGQQVTLSCSPISGHRSVSWYQQTPGQGLQFLFEYFSETQRNKGNFPGRFSGRQFSNSRSEMNVSTLELGDSALYLCASSFLPGGEQYFGPGTRLTVT.

A note on this clone: The same CDR3 arises from other DNA sequences in this sample as well. The chain joins TRBV19 to TRBJ1-1; D call uncertain. The CDR3 consists of 12 residues. V lost 3 bases and J 1 base, leaving 3 bases between the germline ends. Germline CDR1 is LNHDA and CDR2 is SQIVND (reference sequence). The CDR3 bases are TGTGCCAGTAGTATTGGGAACACTGAAGCTTTCTTT. Amino acid sequence: CASSIGNTEAFF.

This chain links TRBV7-8 with TRBJ2-5; D might be TRBD1 or TRBD2, each matching 6 bases. The germline CDR1 and CDR2 sequences are SGHVS and FQNEAQ. Trimming stripped 2 bases from V and 5 bases from J, with 9 bases between. The CDR3 extends over 13 amino acids. Here the CDR3 reads CASSLRGAETQYF. The CDR3, as DNA: TGTGCCAGCAGCTTAAGGGGGGCGGAGACCCAGTACTTC.

The chain carries TRBV7-9 and TRBJ1-2; 8 nucleotides agree with TRBD1. The CDR3 is 16 residues long. Looked up from germline, CDR1 is SEHNR and CDR2 is FQNEAQ (reference sequence). Trimming took 4 bases from V and 5 from J; bases not matched to a gene: 12. The CDR3 region is CASSSDRDGAGYGYTF. The CDR3 DNA sequence: TGTGCCAGCAGCTCGGACAGGGACGGGGCCGGGTATGGCTACACCTTC.

This clone was recorded a few times. The V call is TRBV12-5, the J call TRBJ2-1; D is unclear. The V and J ends lost 2 bases and 8 bases respectively, with 4 bases between them. CDR1 is LGHNT and CDR2 is FRNRAP in the germline V gene. The CDR3 sequence is 11 residues long. The CDR3 reads CASGLTDEQFF. CDR3 nucleotide sequence: TGTGCTAGTGGTTTGACCGATGAGCAGTTCTTC.

This clone has only a few counts. The gene calls are TRBV10-3 and TRBJ2-7; tentative D call: TRBD1 (5 bases). Germline CDR1 reads ENHRY; CDR2 reads SYGVKD. V lost 10 bases, J lost 0 bases, and 16 bases lay in between. This CDR3 is built from 14 residues. Written as DNA, the CDR3 is TGTGCCAGCAGGGCCGGCCGGAGCTCCTACGAGCAGTACTTC. Its translation is CASRAGRSSYEQYF.

V gene TRBV27 combines with J gene TRBJ2-5; the match to TRBD2 covers 9 bases. CDR1 and CDR2 from the germline V gene are MNHEY and SMNVEV (reference sequence). Losses at the gene ends were 2 bases for V and 3 bases for J; bases not matched to a gene: 4. The CDR3 runs 15 residues. CDR3 residues: CASSLALAGKETQYF. The CDR3 coding sequence is TGTGCCAGCAGTTTAGCTCTAGCGGGGAAAGAGACCCAGTACTTC.